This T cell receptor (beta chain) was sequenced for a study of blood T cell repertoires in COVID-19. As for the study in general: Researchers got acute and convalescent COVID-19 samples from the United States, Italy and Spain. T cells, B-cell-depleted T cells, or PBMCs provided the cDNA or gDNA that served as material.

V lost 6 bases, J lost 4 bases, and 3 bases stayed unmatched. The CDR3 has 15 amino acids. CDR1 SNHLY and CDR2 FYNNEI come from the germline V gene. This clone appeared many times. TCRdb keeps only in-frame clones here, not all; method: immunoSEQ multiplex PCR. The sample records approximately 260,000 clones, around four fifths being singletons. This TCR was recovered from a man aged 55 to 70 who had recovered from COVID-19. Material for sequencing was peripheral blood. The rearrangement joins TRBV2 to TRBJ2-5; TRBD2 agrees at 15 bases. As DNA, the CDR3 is TGTGCCAGCAGCGGACTAGCGGGAGGGGGAGAGACCCAGTACTTC. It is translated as CASSGLAGGGETQYF.